This entry features one T cell receptor beta chain sequence. No antigen is known for it. These data are taken from a study of PD-1 blockade in classical Hodgkin lymphoma. Using immunoSEQ multiplex PCR, the repertoire was profiled, and TCRdb retains in-frame clones only, with some absent. In the table there are tens of thousands of clones, around 80% of which are singletons. V was shortened by 5 bases and J by 4 bases, with 17 bases between the two germline ends. The CDR3 has 15 amino acids. Germline V gene data show CDR1 as SGHTA and CDR2 as FQGTGA. Time point described: cycle 4 day 1 (C4D1), after around six weeks of nivolumab. Every patient relapsed after autologous stem cell transplantation, and brentuximab vedotin exposure varied. Study-level points and caveats: Lower baseline TCR diversity was reported for newly diagnosed patients than for healthy donors. Differences between repertoires have undefined causes, possibly disease activity or prior therapy. Unlike CD8+ TCR diversity, which did not rise significantly by C4D1, CD4+ TCR diversity did.

The chain carries TRBV7-3 and TRBJ1-2; D remains ambiguous. The material sequenced was peripheral blood mononuclear cells (PBMCs), taken before the fourth cycle of nivolumab. The receptor was derived from a human donor with classical Hodgkin lymphoma. CDR3 in amino acids: CASSARFEGAYGYTF. The CDR3 DNA is TGTGCCAGCAGCGCCCGGTTTGAGGGAGCCTATGGCTACACCTTC.